Following are 30 T cell receptor beta chains from one sample sequenced in a study of blood T cells in healthy people across ages. The second PCR ran about 6 to 11 cycles with a sample-barcoded 5' primer and J-beta primers. TCRdb reprocessed the 5' RACE reads via MiXCR and lists one record per CDR3 protein. Of about 1,500,000 distinct CDR3 sequences detected, roughly 40% appear once; the ten largest clones hold roughly 7.9%. Sequencing used blood. Receptors originate from a woman aged 18-29 years in good health.

In this sample, this clonotype turned up a few times. The chain uses TRBV20-1 and TRBJ2-1, with D maybe TRBD2 (6 bases). V shed 5 bases and J shed 1 base, with 12 bases lying between them. Germline V gene lookup returns CDR1 DFQATT and CDR2 SNEGSKA (reference sequence). The CDR3 has 14 residues. CDR3 sequence reads: CSAELASSYNEQFF. The CDR3, as DNA: TGCAGTGCTGAACTAGCTTCATCCTACAATGAGCAGTTCTTC.

The chain links TRBV5-1 to TRBJ2-7; 7 bases match TRBD1. CDR3 length equals 13 residues. Trimming removed 5 bases from V and 5 bases from J; junction bases left unmatched: 7. Looked up from germline, CDR1 is SGHRS and CDR2 is YFSETQ. The CDR3 spells CASRDGQEDEQYF. The CDR3 coding sequence is TGCGCCAGCAGAGACGGACAGGAGGACGAGCAGTACTTC.

The rearrangement joins TRBV4-2 to TRBJ2-3; D unclear. Germline lookup yields CDR1 LGHNA and CDR2 YNFKEQ. The CDR3 extends over 14 amino acids. Trimming removed 0 bases at V and 5 bases at J, with 9 bases between. The DNA of the CDR3 is TGTGCCAGCAGCCAAGATAAGGTGGGAGATACGCAGTATTTT. It translates to CASSQDKVGDTQYF.

There are a few counts of this clonotype. The chain links TRBV10-3 to TRBJ2-7, with TRBD2 matching 10 bases. This CDR3 contains 12 residues. The J segment lost 5 bases and the V segment lost 7 bases, leaving 2 bases of the junction unmatched. Germline assignment: CDR1 ENHRY and CDR2 SYGVKD. This chain's CDR3 is CAIKGTSDEQYF. As DNA, the CDR3 is TGTGCCATCAAGGGGACTAGCGACGAGCAGTACTTC.

The chain employs TRBV19 and TRBJ2-7; D may be TRBD1 (5 bases). This CDR3 is 16 amino acids long. CDR1 is LNHDA and CDR2 is SQIVND in the germline V gene (reference sequence). Trimming took 5 bases from V and 5 from J, leaving 22 bases between them. The CDR3 DNA reads TGTGCCAGTAGTCGGTCTTACCAGGGTCGGGCCAACGAGCAGTACTTC. Residues: CASSRSYQGRANEQYF.

There are a few counts of this clonotype. The rearrangement links TRBV20-1 to TRBJ1-2; D is perhaps TRBD1 (6 bases). Per the germline V gene, CDR1 is DFQATT and CDR2 is SNEGSKA (reference sequence). The CDR3 sequence is 12 residues long. CDR3: CSSGGRSYGYTF. CDR3 nucleotide sequence: TGCAGCTCGGGGGGCAGGAGCTATGGCTACACCTTC.

This sequence joins TRBV4-1 and TRBJ1-1, with unresolved D. The CDR3 length is 15 residues. Germline lookup yields CDR1 MGHRA and CDR2 YSYEKL. With 3 bases removed from V and 3 bases from J, the gap between germline ends came to 14 bases. In nucleotides, the CDR3 is TGCGCCAGCAGCCACCCCCCGCCTAGGGACACTGAAGCTTTCTTT. This encodes CASSHPPPRDTEAFF.

This clonotype was counted a few times. This chain links TRBV4-1 with TRBJ2-5; tentative D call: TRBD2 (5 bases). CDR1 and CDR2 (germline): MGHRA, YSYEKL. Trimming pared 1 base from V and 11 bases from J, leaving 14 bases between. The CDR3 is made up of 13 amino acids. The CDR3 DNA is TGCGCCAGCAGCCAAGTCCTAGATAGGGAGCAGTACTTC. Translating gives CASSQVLDREQYF.

The genes are TRBV5-1 and TRBJ1-6; D is uncertain. The V gene lost 5 bases and the J gene lost 9 bases, with 15 bases spanning the gap. This CDR3 contains 14 residues. In germline, CDR1 is SGHRS, CDR2 YFSETQ. CDR3 nucleotides: TGCGCCAGCAGTCCTGGTCCTGAGCGTTCACCCCTCCACTTT. It translates to CASSPGPERSPLHF. The full variable domain, with the rest looked up from reference TRBV5-1 and TRBJ1-6, is KAGVTQTPRYLIKTRGQQVTLSCSPISGHRSVSWYQQTPGQGLQFLFEYFSETQRNKGNFPGRFSGRQFSNSRSEMNVSTLELGDSALYLCASSPGPERSPLHFGNGTRLTVT.

This chain uses TRBV28 with TRBJ1-1, with D perhaps matching TRBD1 (5 bases). Trimming cost V 6 bases and J 1 base, with 15 bases left between them. CDR3 length: 15 residues. CDR1 is MDHEN and CDR2 is SYDVKM in the germline V gene. CDR3 residues: CASSWPGGGNTEAFF. The CDR3, as DNA: TGTGCCAGCAGCTGGCCCGGGGGAGGGAACACTGAAGCTTTCTTT.

The chain couples TRBV27 to TRBJ2-5; D is unresolved. The CDR3 extends over 15 amino acids. Germline V CDR1 and CDR2: MNHEY, SMNVEV (reference sequence). V dropped 4 bases and J dropped 4 bases, with 16 bases sitting between them. The CDR3 DNA reads TGTGCCAGCAGTTCCCTTATGAGTTTTCCAGAGACCCAGTACTTC. Its protein product is CASSSLMSFPETQYF.

This clonotype has a handful of counts. V is TRBV7-2 and J is TRBJ2-1; no clear D gene. The DNA end lines up better with TRBJ2-7; the J call may be wrong. In germline, CDR1 is SGHTA, CDR2 FQGNSA. This CDR3 contains 15 residues. This chain's CDR3 is CASSLRSDYGNEQYF. CDR3 nucleotide sequence: TGTGCCAGCAGCTTAAGATCTGATTACGGCAATGAGCAGTACTTC.

This chain connects TRBV6-5 to TRBJ2-7; D may be TRBD2 (6 bases). Trimming removed 1 base at V and 0 bases at J, with 16 bases between. CDR1 and CDR2 from the germline V gene are MNHEY and SVGAGI. This CDR3 is built from 17 residues. In nucleotides, the CDR3 is TGTGCCAGCAGTTACTATGGCGGAGGGCGCCCCTCCTACGAGCAGTACTTC. It specifies CASSYYGGGRPSYEQYF.

The V gene is TRBV5-1, the J gene TRBJ2-7; 7 bases are a match to TRBD2. Germline V gene sequence: CDR1 SGHRS, CDR2 YFSETQ. The CDR3 length is 15 residues. The V and J ends lost 8 bases and 7 bases, in that order; junction bases with no gene match: 18. The CDR3 bases are TGCGCCAGTAAACGAGGCGGGAGTTCTTACAATGAGCAGTACTTC. This translates into CASKRGGSSYNEQYF.

CDR3 region: CASSKDPAGRDEQFF. The CDR3, as DNA: TGTGCCAGCAGCAAAGACCCAGCGGGAAGGGATGAGCAGTTCTTC. The chain recombines TRBV21-1 with TRBJ2-1; the table's D call TRBD2 went unverified against the DNA. TRBV21-1 counts as a pseudogene. This CDR3 has 15 amino acids.

J is TRBJ2-7 and V is TRBV20-1; TRBD1 or TRBD2 may be the D gene (5 bases each). Germline lookup yields CDR1 DFQATT and CDR2 SNEGSKA (reference sequence). The V end lost 6 bases, the J end lost 0 bases, and 12 bases lay between the germline ends. The length of the CDR3 is 13 residues. Here the CDR3 reads CSALTRGSYEQYF. The CDR3 nucleotides are TGCAGTGCCCTCACTAGGGGCTCCTACGAGCAGTACTTC.

This clonotype was counted a few times. V gene TRBV10-2 combines with J gene TRBJ2-3; 13 nucleotides agree with TRBD2. Germline CDR1 WSHSY, CDR2 SAAADI. The CDR3 length is 15 residues. V lost 6 bases and J lost 4; bases outside the gene matches: 4. The DNA of the CDR3 is TGCGCCAGCAGGCCCGGACTAGCGGGAGCAGATACGCAGTATTTT. This encodes CASRPGLAGADTQYF.

The rearrangement uses TRBV6-1 and TRBJ2-7, with no clear D. Between the trimmed V and J ends, which lost 1 base and 4 bases, there was a span of 8 bases. Germline lookup yields CDR1 MNHNS and CDR2 SASEGT. The CDR3 has 13 amino acids. The CDR3 DNA follows: TGTGCCAGCAGTGAAGGGTGGCGGTACGAGCAGTACTTC. Translation gives CASSEGWRYEQYF.

A few counts support this clonotype. The CDR3 is CSARDQAVANYEQYF. The CDR3 nucleotides are TGCAGTGCTAGAGATCAGGCTGTGGCAAACTACGAGCAGTACTTC. The chain has TRBV20-1 and TRBJ2-7; D not certain. The CDR3 has 15 amino acids. Trimming took 0 bases from V and 3 from J, leaving 15 bases between them. CDR1 and CDR2 (germline): DFQATT, SNEGSKA (reference sequence).

This clonotype was found many times. The gene calls are TRBV7-2 and TRBJ2-3, with 9 bases identical to TRBD2. The trim removed 4 bases at V and 2 bases at J, leaving 4 bases unmatched. Germline V gene lookup returns CDR1 SGHTA and CDR2 FQGNSA. The CDR3 extends over 15 amino acids. CDR3 nucleotides: TGTGCCAGCAGCTCGACTAGCGGATACACAGATACGCAGTATTTT. It specifies CASSSTSGYTDTQYF. Filled out from reference TRBV7-2 and TRBJ2-3, the complete variable domain reads GAGVSQSPSNKVTEKGKDVELRCDPISGHTALYWYRQSLGQGLEFLIYFQGNSAPDKSGLPSDRFSAERTGGSVSTLTIQRTQQEDSAVYLCASSSTSGYTDTQYFGPGTRLTVL.

V is TRBV7-9 and J is TRBJ1-2; TRBD1 matches 9 bases. The CDR3 is made up of 15 amino acids. Losses at the gene ends were 5 bases for V and 6 bases for J; bases not matched to a gene: 10. Germline V gene data show CDR1 as SEHNR and CDR2 as FQNEAQ (reference sequence). For the CDR3, the DNA is TGTGCCAGCAGCCTCTTACAGGGGGCGTCCGATGGCTACACCTTC. Its protein product is CASSLLQGASDGYTF.

The rearrangement uses TRBV5-1 and TRBJ2-1; 9 bases are shared with TRBD1. Germline loops: CDR1 SGHRS, CDR2 YFSETQ. V was pared by 0 bases and J by 6 bases, with 4 bases of the junction left unmatched. This CDR3 is 15 amino acids long. The DNA of the CDR3 is TGCGCCAGCAGCTTGGGGACAGGGGCGGTCAATGAGCAGTTCTTC. It translates to CASSLGTGAVNEQFF.

This clonotype has a handful of counts. The chain combines TRBV5-1 with TRBJ1-1, with D perhaps matching TRBD1 (5 bases). CDR3 size: 12 residues. The germline CDR1 and CDR2 sequences are SGHRS and YFSETQ. V lost 4 bases to trimming and J lost 12 bases, with 16 bases between them. CDR3 in amino acids: CASSPGPNGPFF. The CDR3 bases are TGCGCCAGCAGCCCAGGGCCAAACGGACCTTTCTTT.

The rearrangement links TRBV6-5 to TRBJ2-5; no clear D. This CDR3 is built from 13 residues. V lost 5 bases and J lost 0, with 7 bases in between. CDR1 and CDR2 from the germline V gene are MNHEY and SVGAGI. The CDR3 reads CASSNSHQETQYF. The CDR3 region has the DNA TGTGCCAGCAGTAATTCACACCAAGAGACCCAGTACTTC.

The chain is built from TRBV5-6 and TRBJ1-5; 10 bases line up with TRBD1. The germline CDR1 and CDR2 sequences are SGHDT and YYEEEE. The junction had 8 bases not matched to a gene; V was cut back by 4 bases and J by 4 bases. This CDR3 is 16 amino acids long. The CDR3 coding sequence is TGTGCCAGCAGCGGCACGAGGGACAGGGGTAATCAGCCCCAGCATTTT. Protein: CASSGTRDRGNQPQHF.

The V call is TRBV28, the J call TRBJ1-6, with TRBD1 as a possible D gene (5 bases). The CDR3 has 15 residues. Germline V gene lookup returns CDR1 MDHEN and CDR2 SYDVKM. Trimming took off 5 bases at V and 4 bases at J, with 12 bases between the two ends. The CDR3 is CASSARGGYNSPLHF. CDR3 coding DNA: TGTGCCAGCAGTGCCCGGGGCGGTTATAATTCACCCCTCCACTTT.

Points on this clonotype: One end of the junction does not line up with germline, which may come from a read error. V usage is TRBV2 and J usage is TRBJ2-1; D is tentatively TRBD1 or TRBD2 (5 bases each). The CDR3 loop spans 16 amino acids. CDR1 is SNHLY, CDR2 FYNNEI, per germline. DNA for the CDR3: TGTGACAGCAAGGATCCCCTGGGACCTCCCCTCAATGAGCAGTTCTTC. It encodes CDSKDPLGPPLNEQFF.

This clonotype was detected ten times or more. The chain carries TRBV12-3 or TRBV12-4 and TRBJ2-3; D not resolved. V was trimmed by 4 bases and J by 3 bases, leaving 11 bases between them. This CDR3 has 14 residues. The CDR3: CASSSNGPTDTQYF. The CDR3 DNA follows: TGTGCCAGCAGTTCGAATGGGCCAACAGATACGCAGTATTTT.

Note on this clonotype: Given a much more abundant clone one base away, this may be a read error. The rearrangement joins TRBV12-3 or TRBV12-4 to TRBJ1-2; D uncertain. The CDR3 is made up of 14 amino acids. Trimming took off 4 bases at V and 4 bases at J, with 13 bases between the two ends. The chain's CDR3 is CASSSAGVSYGYTF. The CDR3 DNA reads TGTGCCAGCAGTTCTGCCGGGGTTAGCTATGGCTACACCTTC.

This sequence joins TRBV6-1 and TRBJ2-1; tentative D call: TRBD1 (5 bases). Germline V gene sequence: CDR1 MNHNS, CDR2 SASEGT. V was shortened by 0 bases and J by 6 bases, with 15 bases between the two germline ends. The CDR3 is 16 residues long. CDR3 sequence reads: CASSEASGQQGNEQFF. Written as DNA, the CDR3 is TGTGCCAGCAGTGAAGCGTCCGGGCAGCAGGGCAATGAGCAGTTCTTC.